The sequence of this T cell receptor beta chain was determined in a study of OX40 agonist ivuxolimab in advanced cancers. Context from the whole study: Ivuxolimab, which targeted the costimulatory receptor OX40 (CD134), was an agonistic, fully human IgG2 monoclonal antibody. The paper describes the monotherapy dose-escalation part (N of about 52 patients) of the phase I trial of ivuxolimab. Of the roughly 53 patients in dose escalation, about 20 had hepatocellular carcinoma, some 15 had melanoma, 9 had renal cell carcinoma and 9 had head and neck cancer. Prior anti-PD-1, anti-PD-L1 or anti-CTLA-4 therapy was permitted, and checkpoint inhibitors had been received by under 50% of dose-escalation patients. Peripheral TCRbeta sequencing aimed to test whether ivuxolimab altered TCR sequence diversity and caused clonal T-cell expansion. Intravenous ivuxolimab was administered to patients every 2 weeks at six dose levels: 0.01, 0.1, 0.3, 1.5, 3 and 10 mg/kg. The dose-escalation cohort was roughly 83% male with a mean age of around 64 years, ranging from roughly 23 to 80. Partial responses occurred in three dose-escalation patients, of whom one had hepatocellular carcinoma and two had cutaneous melanoma. What the work shows at the level of the full study, not this receptor alone: In the 0.1-3.0 mg/kg groups, partial responders had among the lowest normalized peripheral clonal expansion, particularly in CD8+ T cells. Low levels of normalized T-cell clonal expansion were also seen in some patients who did not respond. The antigen specificity of the clonally expanded peripheral T cells was not determined. At doses of 0.1 to 3.0 mg/kg, clonal expansion of both CD4+ and CD8+ T cells in blood was seen between baseline and week 6. After ivuxolimab, expanded clones were on average more numerous among CD8+ T cells than among CD4+ T cells.

Trimming removed 6 bases from V and 6 bases from J; the gene matches leave 6 bases unexplained. Based on the germline V gene (reference sequence), the CDR1 and CDR2 sequences are SEHNR and FQNEAQ. The cysteine opens and the phenylalanine closes a CDR3 of 14 amino acids. CDR3 DNA is the only sequence kept; it has 42 bases, read in frame from the first base. Comment on this clone: The antigen it binds to is not known. No per-base quality is available; no much larger clone lies one base away.

Patients with a history of autoimmune disease or receiving systemic immunosuppression were excluded from the trial. Peripheral blood for TCR sequencing was drawn from every dose cohort at baseline, at cycle 4 day 1 and at cycle 7 day 1. Samples came from an open-label, multicenter, first-in-human phase I dose-escalation trial of ivuxolimab. The trial enrolled adults with locally advanced or metastatic head and neck squamous cell, hepatocellular, melanoma or renal cell carcinoma. Before TCR sequencing, CD4+ and CD8+ T cells were separately sorted from peripheral blood. To sequence the TCRbeta CDR3 region, genomic DNA was isolated from the sorted cells. The immunoSEQ Assay was used for sequencing of TCRbeta CDR3 regions. TCRdb retrieved this table from immuneACCESS and kept in-frame rearrangements only. Not all clones are present; in checked studies, unresolved V genes account for under half, and no reason is known for the remainder. Within this sample are about 53,000 clones, with 85% to 90% of them counted one time only. The top ten clonotypes cover roughly a tenth of the sample.

This TCR derives from an adult with an advanced solid tumor such as melanoma, head and neck, liver or kidney cancer. Sequenced here: CD4+ or CD8+ T cells sorted from blood, sampled in a trial of the OX40 agonist ivuxolimab. The rearranged segments are TRBV7-9 and TRBJ1-2, with 11 middle bases fitting TRBD1. The CDR3 in this case is CASRGQGESNGYTF. The nucleotide sequence is given as TGTGCCAGCAGGGGACAGGGGGAGTCTAATGGCTACACCTTC.